This TCR beta chain derives from a study of OX40 agonist ivuxolimab in advanced cancers. Study information: Ivuxolimab is a fully human IgG2 antibody that activates OX40 (CD134).

TCRdb keeps only in-frame clones here, not all; method: immunoSEQ multiplex PCR. The sample includes approximately 73,000 clones, roughly 87% of them seen just once. Trimming shortened V by 3 bases and J by 2 bases, and 7 bases separated the two germline ends. The CDR3 consists of 13 residues. Per germline, CDR1 KGHSH and CDR2 LQKENI. Whole-study findings and limits: Clonal expansion from baseline to week 6 occurred in both CD4+ and CD8+ T cells.

A word on this clone: Its antigen is still unknown.

The rearrangement links TRBV18 to TRBJ2-5; D ambiguous. Here the sequenced sample was CD4+ or CD8+ T cells sorted from blood, taken in a trial of the OX40 agonist ivuxolimab. The TCR was taken from an adult with an advanced solid tumor such as melanoma, head and neck, liver or kidney cancer. This CDR3 is CASSPPSQETQYF. DNA for the CDR3: TGTGCCAGCTCACCCCCGAGTCAAGAGACCCAGTACTTC.